This TCR beta chain originates from a study of T cell responses to AZD1222 COVID-19 vaccine. Study results and limitations: Seropositive status at baseline applied to only five to seven AZD1222 recipients. Females made up more of the donors, who were largely white British, and clonal diversity may have come out too low. Spike as a whole was targeted by vaccine-associated CD4 TCRs, dominant at 160-218 and 743-854.

Clones were sequenced by immunoSEQ multiplex PCR, and TCRdb holds only the in-frame ones, with some missing. The sample carries around 140,000 clones, roughly 93% recorded once. As to this clone: Antigen specificity is unknown.

Second doses that came at about 4 or about 12 weeks were put together. Deletions cut 7 bases from V and 4 bases from J, with 15 bases between. The germline CDR1 and CDR2 sequences are SGDLS and YYNGEE. The CDR3 spans 14 residues. This clonotype originated in an adult who received the AZD1222 COVID-19 vaccine. The chain is built from TRBV9 and TRBJ1-3; weak D call: TRBD1 (6 bases). This specimen consisted of peripheral blood, obtained 28 days after the second AZD1222 dose. The CDR3, as DNA: TGTGCCAGCGGGCCAGGGGTGTTGGGAAACACCATATATTTT. This codes for CASGPGVLGNTIYF.